One and the same sample provided the 8 T cell receptor beta chains below, sequenced in a study of blood T cell repertoires in COVID-19. Some clones are missing from TCRdb's copy, which holds only in-frame ones; the method was immunoSEQ multiplex PCR. The table has about 310,000 clones, roughly 89% seen once. Sequenced input: PBMCs or T cells enriched from blood (not recorded which). Source of these receptors: a woman between 18 and 29 years old who had recovered from COVID-19.

The chain joins TRBV7-3 to TRBJ2-5; 9 positions match TRBD2. The CDR3 consists of 16 residues. Germline CDR1 and CDR2: SGHTA and FQGTGA. Trimming at V came to 2 bases and at J to 2 bases, leaving 6 bases not matched to a gene. CDR3 bases: TGTGCCAGCAGCTTAGGACTAGCGAGAATTCAAGAGACCCAGTACTTC. Translating gives CASSLGLARIQETQYF.

J is TRBJ1-1 and V is TRBV6-2 or TRBV6-3; TRBD1 agrees at 7 bases. CDR1 MNHEY and CDR2 SVGEGT come from the germline V gene. This CDR3 is built from 16 residues. After removal of 6 bases from V and 4 bases from J, the junction contained 14 bases not matched to a gene. Written as DNA, the CDR3 is TGTGCCAGCAGCCCCCTTAGGGGGCGGAGGGGCACTGAAGCTTTCTTT. Amino acid sequence: CASSPLRGRRGTEAFF.

V is TRBV9 and J is TRBJ2-5; possibly TRBD2 for D (6 bases). Germline values: CDR1 SGDLS, CDR2 YYNGEE. Trimming stripped 0 bases from V and 7 bases from J, with 10 bases between. The CDR3 totals 13 residues. For the CDR3, the DNA is TGTGCCAGCAGCGTAGTCGGGACTGGGACCCAGTACTTC. Protein product: CASSVVGTGTQYF. Variable domain in full (rest from reference TRBV9 and TRBJ2-5): DSGVTQTPKHLITATGQRVTLRCSPRSGDLSVYWYQQSLDQGLQFLIQYYNGEERAKGNILERFSAQQFPDLHSELNLSSLELGDSALYFCASSVVGTGTQYFGPGTRLLVL.

The chain employs TRBV6-5 and TRBJ1-2, with a weak D call TRBD1 (6 bases). CDR1 and CDR2 from the germline V gene are MNHEY and SVGAGI. V lost 6 bases to trimming and J lost 2 bases, with 7 bases between them. The CDR3 is 12 amino acids. In DNA, the CDR3 is TGTGCCAGCAGGCAGGGGAACTATGGCTACACCTTC. It encodes CASRQGNYGYTF.

This chain connects TRBV24-1 to TRBJ2-3; a possible D gene is TRBD2 (5 bases). Between the trimmed V and J ends, which lost 5 bases and 8 bases, there was a span of 7 bases. The germline V gene encodes CDR1 KGHDR and CDR2 SFDVKD. This CDR3 region has 11 residues. In DNA, the CDR3 is TGTGCCACCAGTGGCGCGGGTACGCAGTATTTT. This sequence encodes CATSGAGTQYF.

This clone appeared a few times. This sequence joins TRBV2 and TRBJ2-5, with D possibly matching TRBD2 (6 bases). The V gene's germline CDR1 is SNHLY and CDR2 FYNNEI. Trimming took 8 bases from V and 7 from J, leaving 17 bases between them. CDR3 length: 13 amino acids. In nucleotides, the CDR3 is TGTGCCAGCTCGAGGGACCCAGCGGGGACCCAGTACTTC. Its translation is CASSRDPAGTQYF.

V is TRBV6-5 and J is TRBJ1-2; 7 nucleotides match TRBD1. After removal of 6 bases from V and 2 bases from J, the junction contained 9 bases not matched to a gene. CDR3 length: 15 amino acids. Germline CDR1 MNHEY, CDR2 SVGAGI. CDR3 loop: CASRARWDSNYGYTF. CDR3 sequence (DNA): TGTGCCAGCAGGGCGAGATGGGACAGCAACTATGGCTACACCTTC.

This sequence joins TRBV3-1 (or the pseudogene TRBV3-2) and TRBJ2-1, with no clear D. CDR1 and CDR2 from the germline V gene are LGHDT and YNNKEL (reference sequence). Trimming removed 3 bases at V and 6 bases at J, with 9 bases between. CDR3 length: 13 amino acids. CDR3 nucleotide sequence: TGTGCCAGCAGCCACCTCAGTACCAATGAGCAGTTCTTC. Amino acid sequence: CASSHLSTNEQFF.